This passage covers 20 T cell receptor beta chains from one sample sequenced in a study of human T cells and chemical hapten exposure. Time point reported: pre-sensitization, week 0. The treatment is: therapeutic diphenylcyclopropenone sensitization with weekly scalp DPC. Via MiXCR, TCRdb re-called the RACE reads, giving one row per CDR3 protein. The sample has fewer than 50,000 distinct CDR3 sequences, 7.5% to 8% seen once; the top ten hold about 1.2%. This specimen was whole blood, taken in connection with sensitization to the hapten diphenylcyclopropenone (DPC). The receptors here all came from a woman in her forties or fifties with alopecia areata. Some clones in this sample may be carry-over from other donors' samples.

This clonotype was detected a few times. The chain couples TRBV19 to TRBJ1-4, with D perhaps matching TRBD1 (5 bases). CDR1 is LNHDA and CDR2 is SQIVND in the germline V gene (reference sequence). The CDR3 is 13 residues long. The V end was cut by 2 bases, the J end by 8 bases, with 9 bases between. The CDR3 here is CASSIPGQEKLFF. The CDR3 coding sequence is TGTGCCAGTAGTATACCAGGGCAGGAAAAACTGTTTTTT.

The sample holds many counts of this clonotype. This chain uses TRBV7-8 with TRBJ1-3; 7 bases align to TRBD1. The CDR3 spans 14 residues. Germline loops: CDR1 SGHVS, CDR2 FQNEAQ. Trimming removed 5 bases from V and 0 bases from J; junction bases left unmatched: 1. The CDR3 DNA is TGTGCCAGCAGCGGACAGGTCTCTGGAAACACCATATATTTT. As protein: CASSGQVSGNTIYF.

This chain joins TRBV12-3 or TRBV12-4 and TRBJ2-2, with 10 bases aligning to TRBD2. The V and J ends lost 7 bases and 5 bases, in that order; junction bases with no gene match: 7. The CDR3 length is 15 residues. CDR3 DNA: TGTGCCAGCACCCTAGCGGGAGTACAAACCGGGGAGCTGTTTTTT. Encoded protein: CASTLAGVQTGELFF.

This clonotype appeared many times. The rearrangement links TRBV5-1 to TRBJ2-2; 13 nucleotides agree with TRBD2. The CDR3 length is 16 residues. V lost 5 bases, J lost 3 bases, and 4 bases stayed unmatched. Germline V CDR1 and CDR2: SGHRS, YFSETQ. The CDR3 reads CASRLTSGRYTGELFF. The CDR3 nucleotides are TGCGCCAGCAGACTGACTAGCGGGAGGTACACCGGGGAGCTGTTTTTT.

Relative to its sample, this clonotype is medium-sized (0.01 to 0.1%). This chain links TRBV25-1 with TRBJ2-1; TRBD2 is a possible D gene (5 bases). Trimming shortened V by 4 bases and J by 8 bases, and 12 bases separated the two germline ends. Germline V gives CDR1 MGHDK, CDR2 SYGVNS. This CDR3 has 13 residues. This chain's CDR3 is CASSVGVGDEQFF. The DNA of the CDR3 is TGTGCCAGCAGTGTTGGGGTCGGGGATGAGCAGTTCTTC.

This sequence joins TRBV2 and TRBJ1-2; D is ambiguous. The CDR3 loop spans 14 amino acids. Germline CDR1 reads SNHLY; CDR2 reads FYNNEI. Between the trimmed V and J ends, which lost 3 bases and 4 bases, there was a span of 12 bases. CDR3 bases: TGTGCCAGCAGTGAGGATACTACTACCTATGGCTACACCTTC. Amino acid sequence: CASSEDTTTYGYTF.

This clonotype was detected ten times or more. The chain links TRBV11-2 to TRBJ2-5; 11 bases are a match to TRBD2. CDR3 length equals 16 residues. V shed 1 base and J 2 bases; nucleotides not matched to a gene: 3. Germline V gene lookup returns CDR1 SGHAT and CDR2 FQNNGV. The CDR3 DNA reads TGTGCCAGCAGCTTAGGGTCTAGCGGGAGGCAAGAGACCCAGTACTTC. It yields the protein CASSLGSSGRQETQYF.

This clonotype was recorded many times. The chain is built from TRBV6-5 and TRBJ2-1; TRBD2 is a possible D gene (5 bases). The CDR3 extends over 16 amino acids. Trimming took 0 bases from V and 2 from J, leaving 11 bases between them. The germline CDR1 and CDR2 sequences are MNHEY and SVGAGI. The CDR3 nucleotides read TGTGCCAGCAGTTACTCGGTGGGAGTCACCTACAATGAGCAGTTCTTC. Its translation: CASSYSVGVTYNEQFF.

The rearrangement joins TRBV24-1 to TRBJ2-1, with 12 positions matching TRBD2. Trimming took 3 bases from V and 8 from J; bases not matched to a gene: 4. The CDR3 is 15 residues long. CDR1 is KGHDR, CDR2 SFDVKD, per germline. The CDR3 here is CATSDRTSGKHEQFF. The CDR3 DNA reads as TGTGCCACCAGTGATCGGACTAGCGGGAAGCATGAGCAGTTCTTC.

This clonotype appeared many times. The chain joins TRBV2 to TRBJ2-7; D ambiguous. The CDR3 totals 12 residues. V was trimmed by 9 bases and J by 7 bases, leaving 16 bases between them. The germline gives CDR1 SNHLY, CDR2 FYNNEI. CDR3 in amino acids: CASTSNLGEQYF. In nucleotides, the CDR3 is TGTGCCAGTACCTCCAACCTTGGTGAGCAGTACTTC.

This chain joins TRBV27 and TRBJ1-1; 9 nucleotides match TRBD1. V lost 2 bases to trimming and J lost 7 bases; unmatched junction nucleotides: 8. Germline V gene data show CDR1 as MNHEY and CDR2 as SMNVEV (reference sequence). This CDR3 is 15 amino acids long. CDR3 coding DNA: TGTGCCAGCAGTTTAACAGGGGGCTACATCGATGAAGCTTTCTTT. It encodes CASSLTGGYIDEAFF.

This clonotype was found many times. This sequence joins TRBV29-1 and TRBJ2-2; D not resolved. Trimming shortened V by 5 bases and J by 2 bases, and 3 bases separated the two germline ends. The CDR3 covers 11 residues. Germline V gives CDR1 SQVTM, CDR2 ANQGSEA. DNA of the CDR3: TGCAGCGTTAAAAACACCGGGGAGCTGTTTTTT. Translating gives CSVKNTGELFF.

The chain links TRBV18 to TRBJ2-5; no firm D call. Trimming took 0 bases from V and 5 from J, leaving 7 bases between them. CDR3 length equals 13 residues. Germline V gene data show CDR1 as KGHSH and CDR2 as LQKENI. The CDR3 reads CASSPPVKETQYF. The CDR3 DNA sequence: TGTGCCAGCTCACCACCGGTAAAGGAGACCCAGTACTTC. Full variable domain (remainder filled in from reference TRBV18 and TRBJ2-5): NAGVMQNPRHLVRRRGQEARLRCSPMKGHSHVYWYRQLPEEGLKFMVYLQKENIIDESGMPKERFSAEFPKEGPSILRIQQVVRGDSAAYFCASSPPVKETQYFGPGTRLLVL.

This clonotype was detected only a few times. J is TRBJ2-3 and V is TRBV7-9; D gene uncertain. The V and J ends lost 5 bases and 4 bases respectively, with 7 bases between them. The CDR3 extends over 12 amino acids. CDR1 SEHNR and CDR2 FQNEAQ come from the germline V gene (reference sequence). Here the CDR3 DNA reads TGTGCCAGCAGCCTCGACTCAGATACGCAGTATTTT. Residues: CASSLDSDTQYF.

This clonotype was observed at least ten times. The CDR3, as DNA: TGTGCCAGCAAAGGGACTACCCCTAGCACAGATACGCAGTATTTT. Its protein product is CASKGTTPSTDTQYF. The chain couples TRBV6-6 to TRBJ2-3; 7 bases fit TRBD2. V gave up 7 bases and J gave up 0 bases; unmatched junction bases: 7. This CDR3 has 15 amino acids. Germline V CDR1 and CDR2: MNHNY, SVGAGI (reference sequence).

In its sample, this clonotype was seen many times. The rearrangement links TRBV9 to TRBJ2-7; the match to TRBD2 covers 10 bases. With 0 bases clipped from V and 4 bases from J, the junction kept 7 bases outside the gene matches. Per germline, CDR1 SGDLS and CDR2 YYNGEE. CDR3 size: 16 residues. The CDR3 DNA sequence: TGTGCCAGCAGCGTAGCGGGAGCGGGAGGGCCATACGAGCAGTACTTC. Translation: CASSVAGAGGPYEQYF.

This clonotype was recorded only once. A read error may explain this, as a much larger clone is one base away. This chain links TRBV6-5 with TRBJ2-7; TRBD2 matches 7 bases. Trimming at V came to 7 bases and at J to 6 bases, leaving 12 bases not matched to a gene. Germline assignment: CDR1 MNHEY and CDR2 SVGAGI. The CDR3 runs 14 residues. The chain's CDR3 is CASISWRERSEQYF. CDR3 DNA sequence: TGTGCCAGCATTTCCTGGCGGGAGCGGAGCGAGCAGTACTTC.

This clonotype was seen repeatedly, ten times or more. This chain links TRBV4-2 with TRBJ1-2; no firm D call. Germline CDR1 reads LGHNA; CDR2 reads YNFKEQ. V was clipped by 1 base and J by 7 bases, with 16 bases between them. This CDR3 has 15 residues. CDR3: CASSQGASNRPGYTF. In DNA form, the CDR3 reads TGTGCCAGCAGCCAAGGCGCCTCCAATAGGCCTGGCTACACCTTC.

This clonotype was seen repeatedly, ten times or more. A junction end diverges from the germline sequence, so it may reflect a read error. The chain has TRBV7-7 and TRBJ2-1, with 9 bases identical to TRBD2. Germline lookup yields CDR1 SSHAT and CDR2 FNYEAQ (reference sequence). CDR3 length: 15 amino acids. The CDR3 DNA sequence: TGTGCTAGCAGCGCGGGTAGCGGGAGATTTGATGAGCAGTTCTTC. It codes for CASSAGSGRFDEQFF.

This clonotype has a count of ten or more. In DNA, the CDR3 is TGCGCCAGCAGCCAAGATCGGCAGGGTGCCTACAATGAGCAGTTCTTC. Translating it yields CASSQDRQGAYNEQFF. The rearrangement uses TRBV4-3 and TRBJ2-1; tentative D call: TRBD1 (5 bases). With 0 bases removed from V and 2 bases from J, the gap between germline ends came to 11 bases. Germline assignment: CDR1 LGHNA and CDR2 YSLEER. The CDR3 sequence is 16 residues long.